This T cell receptor beta chain was sequenced in a study of blood T cell repertoires in COVID-19. Study at large: Samples came from the United States, Italy and Spain, spanning acute and convalescent COVID-19.

This clone has more than one count but fewer than ten. Participant age was roughly 18 to 89 years, and participants resided in fewer than 25 US areas. Participants' reported clinical history set cohort assignment. Recovery among Cohort 3 donors was established by two negative PCRs, clearance, or symptom resolution. TCRdb keeps only in-frame clones here, not all; method: immunoSEQ multiplex PCR. This sample has around 250,000 clones, with about 88% found just once. In germline, CDR1 is LNHDA, CDR2 SQIVND (reference sequence). The CDR3 totals 14 residues. The ends were cut back, 4 bases at V and 3 bases at J, with 12 bases in the middle.

This chain links TRBV19 with TRBJ1-2; D remains unclear. Sequencing was done on a sample of PBMCs or T cells enriched from blood (not recorded which). This TCR came from a woman aged 50 to 60 who had recovered from COVID-19. CDR3 sequence (DNA): TGTGCCAGTAGTAATCCAGGCGAATACTATGGCTACACCTTC. Its translation: CASSNPGEYYGYTF.